This T cell receptor beta chain was obtained from a study of regulatory T cells in long-lasting Graves disease. This clonotype has just a few counts. Its matching antigen is unknown. For TCR beta, libraries came from iRepertoire HTBI primers and Arm-PCR of CDR3 regions. Under the authors' procedure: Across all samples, about 59 TRBV segments and about 14 TRBJ segments were identified. One entry per CDR3 protein results from TCRdb running MiXCR on the multiplex PCR reads. TCRdb's processing, not the authors' own work, is the source of the V and J calls. Found here are some 470,000 distinct CDR3 sequences, approximately 21% of them singletons; the top ten hold 7% to 9%. Specified time point: persistent/refractory GD, antithyroid drugs over 5 years with positive TRAb. RNA from PBMCs was the source of the TCR library. A peripheral blood sample, approximately 10 milliliters in volume, was drawn into EDTA tubes.

The CDR3 consists of 16 residues. V shed 4 bases and J shed 4 bases, with 14 bases lying between them. Germline-derived CDR1 and CDR2 are LGHDT and YNNKEL (reference sequence). Broader study findings: New patients shared 750 to 1,000 public clonotypes, and persistent patients shared more, with 2,741. Favored usage of TRBV28, TRBJ1-2 and TRBJ2-5 was recorded in persistent disease.

This sequence was found in a female donor with Graves disease. Here the sequenced sample was peripheral blood mononuclear cells (PBMCs), taken when the disease was refractory, from a patient treated with antithyroid drugs. The chain recombines TRBV3-1 with TRBJ2-6, with a weak D call TRBD2 (5 bases). CDR3 protein: CASSPVRRLGANVLTF. As DNA, the CDR3 is TGTGCCAGCAGCCCCGTGAGGAGGCTGGGGGCCAACGTCCTGACTTTC.